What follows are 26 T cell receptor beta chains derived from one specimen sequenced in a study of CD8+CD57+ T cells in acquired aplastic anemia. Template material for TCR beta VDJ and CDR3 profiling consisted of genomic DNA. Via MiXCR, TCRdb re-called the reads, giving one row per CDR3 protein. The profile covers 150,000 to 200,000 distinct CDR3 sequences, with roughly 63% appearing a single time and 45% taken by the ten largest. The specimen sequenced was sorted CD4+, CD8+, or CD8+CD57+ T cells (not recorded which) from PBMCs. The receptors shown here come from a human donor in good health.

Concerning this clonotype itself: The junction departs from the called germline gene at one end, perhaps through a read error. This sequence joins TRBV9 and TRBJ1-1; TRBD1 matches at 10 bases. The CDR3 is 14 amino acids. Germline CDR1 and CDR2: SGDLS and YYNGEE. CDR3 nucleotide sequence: TGTGCCAGCAGCGCGACAGGGGGCAACACTGAAGCTCTCTTT. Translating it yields CASSATGGNTEALF. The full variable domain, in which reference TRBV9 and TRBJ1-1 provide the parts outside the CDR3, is DSGVTQTPKHLITATGQRVTLRCSPRSGDLSVYWYQQSLDQGLQFLIQYYNGEERAKGNILERFSAQQFPDLHSELNLSSLELGDSALYFCASSATGGNTEALFGQGTRLTVV.

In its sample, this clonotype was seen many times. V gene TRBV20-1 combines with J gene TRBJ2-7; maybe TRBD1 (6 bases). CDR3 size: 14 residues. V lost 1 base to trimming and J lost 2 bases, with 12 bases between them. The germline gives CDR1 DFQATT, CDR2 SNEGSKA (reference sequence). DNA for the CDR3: TGCAGTGCTAGAGTACTCCGGGACACCTACGAGCAGTACTTC. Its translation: CSARVLRDTYEQYF.

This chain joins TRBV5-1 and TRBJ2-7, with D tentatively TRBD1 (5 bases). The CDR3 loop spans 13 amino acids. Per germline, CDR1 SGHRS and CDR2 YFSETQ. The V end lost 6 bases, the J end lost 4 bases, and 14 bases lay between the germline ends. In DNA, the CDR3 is TGCGCCAGCAACCTCAGGGAAGGGTACGAGCAGTACTTC. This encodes CASNLREGYEQYF.

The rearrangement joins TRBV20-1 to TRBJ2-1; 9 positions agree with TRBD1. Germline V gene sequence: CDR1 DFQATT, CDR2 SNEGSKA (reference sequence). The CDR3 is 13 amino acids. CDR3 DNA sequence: TGCAGAGCCGTGGGACAGGGAGTAAATGAGCAGTTCTTC. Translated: CRAVGQGVNEQFF.

The CDR3 here is CASSLGAVVSGNTIYF. Here the CDR3 DNA reads TGTGCCAGCAGCTTGGGGGCGGTCGTTTCTGGAAACACCATATATTTT. The rearrangement joins TRBV5-6 to TRBJ1-3; D remains ambiguous. The CDR3 consists of 16 residues. The germline V and J ends were trimmed by 0 bases and 1 base, with 11 bases remaining between them. Per the germline V gene, CDR1 is SGHDT and CDR2 is YYEEEE.

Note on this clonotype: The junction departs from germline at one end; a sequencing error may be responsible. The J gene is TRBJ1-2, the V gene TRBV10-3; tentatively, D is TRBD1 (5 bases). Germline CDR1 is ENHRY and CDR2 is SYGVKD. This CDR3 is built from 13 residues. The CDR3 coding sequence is TGTGCCATCAGCACCGGGACGGGCTATGGCCACACCTTC. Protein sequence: CAISTGTGYGHTF.

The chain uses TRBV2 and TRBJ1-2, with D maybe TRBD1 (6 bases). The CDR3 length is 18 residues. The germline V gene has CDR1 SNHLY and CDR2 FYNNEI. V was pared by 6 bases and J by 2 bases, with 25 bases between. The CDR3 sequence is CASSPPHAAMDRNYGYTF. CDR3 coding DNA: TGTGCCAGCAGCCCCCCACATGCCGCCATGGACAGAAACTATGGCTACACCTTC.

CDR3 in amino acids: CASSVTGTDNYGYTF. The CDR3 nucleotides read TGTGCCAGCAGTGTCACCGGGACAGACAACTATGGCTACACCTTC. The chain has TRBV25-1 and TRBJ1-2; 7 bases fit TRBD1. Germline V lookup: CDR1 MGHDK, CDR2 SYGVNS. CDR3 size: 15 residues. V was pared by 4 bases and J by 2 bases, with 7 bases of the junction left unmatched.

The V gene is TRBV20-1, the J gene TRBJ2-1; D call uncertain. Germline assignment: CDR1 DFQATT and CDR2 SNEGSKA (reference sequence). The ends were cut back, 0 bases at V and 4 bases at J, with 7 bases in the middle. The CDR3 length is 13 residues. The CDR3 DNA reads TGCAGTGCTAGAGATCTGATATACAATGAGCAGTTCTTC. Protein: CSARDLIYNEQFF.

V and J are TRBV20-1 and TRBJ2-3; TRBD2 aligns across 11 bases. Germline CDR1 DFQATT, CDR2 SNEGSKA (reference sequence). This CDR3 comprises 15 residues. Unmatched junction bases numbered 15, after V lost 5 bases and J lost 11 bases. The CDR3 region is CSAPGLAGSPAGQYF. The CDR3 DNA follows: TGCAGTGCTCCTGGACTAGCGGGCTCCCCAGCTGGGCAGTATTTT.

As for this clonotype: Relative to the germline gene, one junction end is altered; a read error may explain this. CDR3 sequence (DNA): TGTGCCAGCAGCCTAGCGGGACTTGGCACAGATACGCAGTATTTT. Protein: CASSLAGLGTDTQYF. The rearrangement uses TRBV7-2 and TRBJ2-3; TRBD2 matches 9 bases. This CDR3 is 15 amino acids long. Germline CDR1 and CDR2: SGHTA and FQGNSA.

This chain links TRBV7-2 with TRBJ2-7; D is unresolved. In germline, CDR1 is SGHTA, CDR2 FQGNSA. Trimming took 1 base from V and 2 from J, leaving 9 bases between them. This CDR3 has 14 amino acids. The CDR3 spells CASSLGVAAYEQYF. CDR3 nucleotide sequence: TGTGCCAGCAGCTTAGGAGTGGCAGCCTACGAGCAGTACTTC.

In DNA form, the CDR3 reads TGTGCCACCAGTGAAACACGACCCGGGACTAGTAACAATGAGCAGTTCTTC. Its translation: CATSETRPGTSNNEQFF. The chain couples TRBV24-1 to TRBJ2-1, with 8 positions matching TRBD2. CDR3 length: 17 amino acids. Trimming removed 4 bases from V and 5 bases from J; junction bases left unmatched: 12. The germline V gene has CDR1 KGHDR and CDR2 SFDVKD.

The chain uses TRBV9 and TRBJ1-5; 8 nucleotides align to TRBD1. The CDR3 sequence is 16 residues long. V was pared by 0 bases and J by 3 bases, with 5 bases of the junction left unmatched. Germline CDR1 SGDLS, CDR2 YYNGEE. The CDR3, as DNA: TGTGCCAGCAGCGTAGCTCCAGGGGGCATCAATCAGCCCCAGCATTTT. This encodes CASSVAPGGINQPQHF.

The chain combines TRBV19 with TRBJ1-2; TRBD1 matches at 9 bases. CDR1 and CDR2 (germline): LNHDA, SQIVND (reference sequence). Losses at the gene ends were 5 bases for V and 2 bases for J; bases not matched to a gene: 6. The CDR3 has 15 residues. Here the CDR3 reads CASSSRQGDNYGYTF. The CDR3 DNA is TGTGCCAGTAGTTCCAGACAGGGGGACAACTATGGCTACACCTTC.

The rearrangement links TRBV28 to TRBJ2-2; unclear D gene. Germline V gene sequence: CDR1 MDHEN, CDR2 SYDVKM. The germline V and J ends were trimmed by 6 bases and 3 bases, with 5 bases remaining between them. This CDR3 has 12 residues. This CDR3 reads CASRADTGELFF. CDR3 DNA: TGTGCCAGCAGGGCGGACACCGGGGAGCTGTTTTTT.

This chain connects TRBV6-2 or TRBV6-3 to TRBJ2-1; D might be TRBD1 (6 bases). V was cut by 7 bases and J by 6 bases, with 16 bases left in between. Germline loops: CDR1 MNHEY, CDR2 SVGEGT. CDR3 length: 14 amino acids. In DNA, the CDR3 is TGTGCCAGCACCATGGACAGCCAGTCCAATGAGCAGTTCTTC. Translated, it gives CASTMDSQSNEQFF.

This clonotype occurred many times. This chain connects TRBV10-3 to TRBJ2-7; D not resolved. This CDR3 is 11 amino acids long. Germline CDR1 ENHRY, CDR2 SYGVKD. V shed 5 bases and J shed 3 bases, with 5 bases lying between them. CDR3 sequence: CAISNSYEQYF. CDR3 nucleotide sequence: TGTGCCATCAGTAACAGCTACGAGCAGTACTTC.

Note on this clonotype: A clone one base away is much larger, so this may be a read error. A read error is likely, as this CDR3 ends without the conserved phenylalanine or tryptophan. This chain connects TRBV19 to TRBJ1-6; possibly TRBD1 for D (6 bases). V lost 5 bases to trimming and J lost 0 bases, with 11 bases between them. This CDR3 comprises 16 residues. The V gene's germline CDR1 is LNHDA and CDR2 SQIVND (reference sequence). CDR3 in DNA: TGTGCCAGTAGTCTCCGACAGGCCTCCTATAATTCACCCCTCCACTCT. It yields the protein CASSLRQASYNSPLHS.

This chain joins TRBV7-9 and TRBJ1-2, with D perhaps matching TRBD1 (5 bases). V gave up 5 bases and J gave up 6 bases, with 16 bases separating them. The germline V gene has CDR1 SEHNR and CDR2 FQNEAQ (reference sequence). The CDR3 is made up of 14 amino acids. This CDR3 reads CASSQDGGKDGYTF. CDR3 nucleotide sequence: TGTGCCAGCAGCCAAGACGGGGGGAAGGATGGCTACACCTTC. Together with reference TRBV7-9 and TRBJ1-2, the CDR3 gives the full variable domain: DTGVSQNPRHKITKRGQNVTFRCDPISEHNRLYWYRQTLGQGPEFLTYFQNEAQLEKSRLLSDRFSAERPKGSFSTLEIQRTEQGDSAMYLCASSQDGGKDGYTFGSGTRLTVV.

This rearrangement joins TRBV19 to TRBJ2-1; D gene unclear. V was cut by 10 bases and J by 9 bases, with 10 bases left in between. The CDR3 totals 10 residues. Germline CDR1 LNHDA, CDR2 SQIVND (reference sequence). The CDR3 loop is CATGTSEQFF. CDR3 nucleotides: TGTGCCACTGGAACGAGTGAGCAGTTCTTC.

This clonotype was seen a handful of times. CDR3 in amino acids: CSASRWPQETQYF. Written as DNA, the CDR3 is TGCAGTGCTAGTAGGTGGCCTCAAGAGACCCAGTACTTC. The chain links TRBV20-1 to TRBJ2-5; D is ambiguous. V was cut by 3 bases and J by 2 bases, with 10 bases left in between. CDR1 is DFQATT, CDR2 SNEGSKA, per germline (reference sequence). This CDR3 region has 13 residues.

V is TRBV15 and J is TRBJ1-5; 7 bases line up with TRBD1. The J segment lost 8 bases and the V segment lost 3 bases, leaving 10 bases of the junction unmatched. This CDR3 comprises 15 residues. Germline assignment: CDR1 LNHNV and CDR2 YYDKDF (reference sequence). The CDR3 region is CATSSEQGNLEPQHF. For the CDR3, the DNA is TGTGCCACCAGCAGCGAACAGGGGAATTTGGAGCCCCAGCATTTT.

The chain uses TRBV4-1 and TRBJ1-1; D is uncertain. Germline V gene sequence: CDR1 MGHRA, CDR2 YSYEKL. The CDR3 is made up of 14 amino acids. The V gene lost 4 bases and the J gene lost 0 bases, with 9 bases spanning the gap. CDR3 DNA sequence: TGCGCCAGCAGCCCCGGCGATATGAACACTGAAGCTTTCTTT. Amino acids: CASSPGDMNTEAFF.

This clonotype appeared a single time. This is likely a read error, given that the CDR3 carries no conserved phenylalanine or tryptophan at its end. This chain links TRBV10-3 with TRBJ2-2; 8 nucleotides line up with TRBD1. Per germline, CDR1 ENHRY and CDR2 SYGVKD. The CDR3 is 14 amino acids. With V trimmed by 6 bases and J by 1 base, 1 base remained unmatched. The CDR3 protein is CAISGTGNTGELFS. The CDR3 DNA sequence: TGTGCCATCAGCGGGACAGGGAACACCGGGGAGCTGTTTTCT.

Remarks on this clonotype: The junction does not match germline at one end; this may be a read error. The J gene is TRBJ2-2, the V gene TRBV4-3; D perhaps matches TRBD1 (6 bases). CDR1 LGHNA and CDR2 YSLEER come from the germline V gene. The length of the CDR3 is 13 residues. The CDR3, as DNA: TGCGCCAGCAGTCTTGGGCTCATGGACAGCCTGGTTTTT. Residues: CASSLGLMDSLVF.